Presented here are 30 T cell receptor beta chains from one specimen sequenced in a study of T cells after yellow fever vaccination. A single record per CDR3 protein comes from TCRdb applying MiXCR to the 5' RACE reads. In the table there are roughly 300,000 distinct CDR3 sequences, roughly 6.8% of which are singletons. The sample was PBMCs, taken about 49 days after the first yellow fever vaccination. These receptors all come from a young man who received the YFV17D yellow fever vaccine.

The chain uses TRBV6-1 and TRBJ1-6; TRBD1 aligns across 8 bases. CDR1 MNHNS and CDR2 SASEGT come from the germline V gene. There are 14 residues in the CDR3. After removal of 8 bases from V and 4 bases from J, the junction contained 4 bases not matched to a gene. The CDR3 spells CASQGAAYNSPLHF. The DNA for the CDR3 is TGTGCCAGCCAGGGGGCGGCTTATAATTCACCCCTCCACTTT.

The table lists this clonotype with a few counts. This chain links TRBV7-2 with TRBJ1-5; 10 bases agree with TRBD1. This CDR3 is built from 14 residues. Germline V gene data show CDR1 as SGHTA and CDR2 as FQGNSA. V shed 5 bases and J 9 bases; nucleotides not matched to a gene: 7. The CDR3 DNA follows: TGTGCCAGCAGCCCGGGACAGGGGCGGTCGCCCCAGCATTTT. Residues: CASSPGQGRSPQHF.

There are many counts of this clonotype. The chain recombines TRBV29-1 with TRBJ1-2; D not resolved. CDR3 size: 15 residues. Germline V gene lookup returns CDR1 SQVTM and CDR2 ANQGSEA. V lost 2 bases, J lost 8 bases, and 21 bases lay in between. DNA for the CDR3: TGCAGCGTTGAAAGAAACCAGGAGGGTATGAGGGGCTACACCTTC. This encodes CSVERNQEGMRGYTF.

This clonotype was detected a few times. The chain carries TRBV6-1 and TRBJ1-5, with unresolved D. Germline V lookup: CDR1 MNHNS, CDR2 SASEGT. The V end was cut by 6 bases, the J end by 4 bases, with 16 bases between. The CDR3 consists of 15 residues. This chain's CDR3 is CASRRGGWENQPQHF. The CDR3 bases are TGTGCCAGCAGGCGAGGAGGTTGGGAGAATCAGCCCCAGCATTTT.

This clonotype has more than one count but fewer than ten. The rearrangement joins TRBV5-1 to TRBJ1-4, with D maybe TRBD1 (5 bases). V shed 9 bases and J shed 4 bases, with 16 bases lying between them. Germline V gene lookup returns CDR1 SGHRS and CDR2 YFSETQ. CDR3 length equals 14 residues. The CDR3 bases are TGCGCCACCAAAAAGGGACCGCTTAATGAAAAACTGTTTTTT. Its translation is CATKKGPLNEKLFF.

The gene calls are TRBV3-1 and TRBJ2-3; 10 positions agree with TRBD2. The CDR3 runs to 14 residues. Germline V gene sequence: CDR1 LGHDT, CDR2 YNNKEL (reference sequence). Losses at the gene ends were 10 bases for V and 0 bases for J; bases not matched to a gene: 4. As DNA, the CDR3 is TGTGCCACACTAGCGGGGATTAGCACAGATACGCAGTATTTT. Translation gives CATLAGISTDTQYF.

V gene TRBV20-1 combines with J gene TRBJ2-1; 8 bases are shared with TRBD2. The length of the CDR3 is 17 residues. The trim removed 0 bases at V and 0 bases at J, leaving 7 bases unmatched. Per germline, CDR1 DFQATT and CDR2 SNEGSKA (reference sequence). CDR3 sequence reads: CSARDSSGGVSYNEQFF. CDR3 sequence (DNA): TGCAGTGCTAGAGATTCCAGCGGGGGAGTCTCCTACAATGAGCAGTTCTTC.

This clonotype was observed a handful of times. This chain joins TRBV11-2 and TRBJ2-7, with D tentatively TRBD1 (6 bases). Germline CDR1 is SGHAT and CDR2 is FQNNGV. With 5 bases removed from V and 6 bases from J, the gap between germline ends came to 23 bases. CDR3 length: 16 amino acids. CDR3 protein: CASSPPRTGQLIEQYF. In DNA, the CDR3 is TGTGCCAGCAGCCCACCACGGACCGGACAGTTGATCGAGCAGTACTTC.

For this clonotype: Relative to the germline gene, one junction end is altered; a read error may explain this. The rearrangement uses TRBV12-3 or TRBV12-4 and TRBJ2-3, with 12 bases identical to TRBD1. The CDR3 runs to 18 residues. CDR3 in DNA: TGTGCCAGCAGGAGGTATCGAACCGGGACAGGGGGCACCGATACGCAGTATTTT. Its protein is CASRRYRTGTGGTDTQYF.

About this clonotype: A junction boundary mismatches the germline segment, possibly from a read error. The CDR3 nucleotides read TGTGCCTTCAGTGAACCGTTAGGACTAGCGGGGGCCCCAGATACGCAGTATTTT. It encodes CAFSEPLGLAGAPDTQYF. This chain uses TRBV10-3 with TRBJ2-3; 13 nucleotides match TRBD2. CDR1 ENHRY and CDR2 SYGVKD come from the germline V gene. The CDR3 covers 18 residues.

This clonotype is medium-sized. The genes are TRBV29-1 and TRBJ2-5; D is unresolved. Germline-derived CDR1 and CDR2 are SQVTM and ANQGSEA. V was clipped by 5 bases and J by 1 base, with 5 bases between them. The CDR3 spans 11 residues. CDR3 protein: CSVWIQETQYF. In nucleotides, the CDR3 is TGCAGCGTTTGGATCCAAGAGACCCAGTACTTC.

This clonotype has more than one count but fewer than ten. This chain connects TRBV7-9 to TRBJ1-6; 11 bases line up with TRBD1. V lost 5 bases to trimming and J lost 10 bases; unmatched junction nucleotides: 7. CDR1 is SEHNR, CDR2 FQNEAQ, per germline (reference sequence). The CDR3 extends over 15 amino acids. The CDR3 nucleotides are TGTGCCAGCAGCCCCCGGACAGGGGGCCGGTCACCCCTCCACTTT. This sequence encodes CASSPRTGGRSPLHF.

This clonotype occurred a few times. The rearrangement links TRBV12-3 or TRBV12-4 to TRBJ2-5; no firm D call. This CDR3 has 15 amino acids. Between the trimmed V and J ends, which lost 3 bases and 3 bases, there was a span of 14 bases. The CDR3 sequence is CASSLFPRDEETQYF. The CDR3 region has the DNA TGTGCCAGCAGTTTGTTCCCTCGCGATGAAGAGACCCAGTACTTC.

This rearrangement joins TRBV9 to TRBJ1-3; 10 bases are a match to TRBD1. The germline gives CDR1 SGDLS, CDR2 YYNGEE. V shed 6 bases and J 1 base; nucleotides not matched to a gene: 4. The CDR3 is made up of 15 amino acids. The CDR3 DNA follows: TGTGCCAGCAAGCCGGGACAGGGGTCTGGAAACACCATATATTTT. This encodes CASKPGQGSGNTIYF.

This clonotype was seen a few times. This sequence joins TRBV6-1 and TRBJ2-2; D is perhaps TRBD1 or TRBD2 (6 bases each). The V gene's germline CDR1 is MNHNS and CDR2 SASEGT. The CDR3 has 17 residues. Trimming shortened V by 3 bases and J by 3 bases, and 17 bases separated the two germline ends. The CDR3 sequence: CASSDLRGAWDTGELFF. The CDR3 DNA sequence: TGTGCCAGCAGTGATCTTAGGGGGGCTTGGGACACCGGGGAGCTGTTTTTT.

This clonotype was seen repeatedly, ten times or more. The genes are TRBV27 and TRBJ2-5, with 7 bases fitting TRBD2. The germline V gene encodes CDR1 MNHEY and CDR2 SMNVEV (reference sequence). The CDR3 length is 15 residues. With V trimmed by 3 bases and J by 5 bases, 9 bases remained unmatched. The CDR3 coding sequence is TGTGCCAGCAGTTTTCTCGCGGGGGTAGGGGAGACCCAGTACTTC. It encodes CASSFLAGVGETQYF.

The gene calls are TRBV20-1 and TRBJ2-7; no clear D. This CDR3 is 14 amino acids long. Germline CDR1 reads DFQATT; CDR2 reads SNEGSKA (reference sequence). V was cut by 3 bases and J by 4 bases, with 16 bases left in between. CDR3 DNA: TGCAGTGCTAGCCCCTCCGGCAGGCTTTACGAGCAGTACTTC. Protein product: CSASPSGRLYEQYF.

A few counts support this clonotype. The chain carries TRBV10-3 and TRBJ1-1; 8 bases map to TRBD1. V lost 4 bases to trimming and J lost 6 bases; unmatched junction nucleotides: 1. CDR1 and CDR2 from the germline V gene are ENHRY and SYGVKD. This CDR3 comprises 12 residues. The CDR3 DNA reads TGTGCCATCAGTGCACAGGGGGCTGAAGCTTTCTTT. Its translation: CAISAQGAEAFF.

This clonotype has only a few counts. The chain combines TRBV12-3 or TRBV12-4 with TRBJ2-1; the match to TRBD2 covers 11 bases. V lost 5 bases, J lost 9 bases, and 6 bases stayed unmatched. CDR3 length equals 14 residues. CDR3 protein: CASSRGTSGGEQFF. The CDR3 bases are TGTGCCAGCAGTCGGGGGACTAGCGGAGGTGAGCAGTTCTTC.

This clonotype was seen a few times. The CDR3 is CSAARLAGARDAEQFF. The CDR3 DNA sequence: TGCAGTGCGGCCCGACTAGCGGGGGCGAGAGACGCTGAGCAGTTCTTC. The rearrangement uses TRBV20-1 and TRBJ2-1; 12 nucleotides agree with TRBD2. Germline CDR1 reads DFQATT; CDR2 reads SNEGSKA (reference sequence). J was trimmed by 9 bases and V by 6 bases; bases with no gene match: 15. This CDR3 spans 16 amino acids.

This clonotype showed up just a few times. The V call is TRBV9, the J call TRBJ2-3; D might be TRBD1 (5 bases). Between the trimmed V and J ends, which lost 3 bases and 2 bases, there was a span of 16 bases. The CDR3 consists of 16 residues. The germline V gene encodes CDR1 SGDLS and CDR2 YYNGEE. The CDR3, as DNA: TGTGCCAGCAGCGCCTCCAGGGTGAGCAACACAGATACGCAGTATTTT. Its protein product is CASSASRVSNTDTQYF.

Of note for this clonotype: A read error may explain this, as a much larger clone is one base away. This rearrangement joins TRBV18 to TRBJ2-7; D may be TRBD2 (5 bases). This CDR3 contains 14 residues. Germline CDR1 is KGHSH and CDR2 is LQKENI. The CDR3, as DNA: TGTGCCAGCTCACCCACTAGTCGGCCCAACGACCAGTACGTC. This encodes CASSPTSRPNDQYV.

This clonotype was seen many times. The chain recombines TRBV28 with TRBJ2-1, with D perhaps TRBD1 (6 bases). Between the trimmed V and J ends, which lost 5 bases and 0 bases, there was a span of 11 bases. This CDR3 spans 15 amino acids. Germline V lookup: CDR1 MDHEN, CDR2 SYDVKM. The CDR3 here is CASSPGHPSYNEQFF. The CDR3 nucleotides read TGTGCCAGCAGTCCGGGACATCCCTCCTACAATGAGCAGTTCTTC.

This clonotype showed up many times. The chain combines TRBV12-3 or TRBV12-4 with TRBJ2-2; no definite D call. V gave up 5 bases and J gave up 6 bases, with 7 bases separating them. This CDR3 region has 12 residues. CDR3 residues: CASSLESGELFF. The CDR3 DNA follows: TGTGCCAGCAGTCTAGAATCCGGGGAGCTGTTTTTT.

In this sample, this clonotype turned up a few times. The chain recombines TRBV4-3 with TRBJ1-1; tentatively, D is TRBD1 (5 bases). The V end was cut by 0 bases, the J end by 3 bases, with 11 bases between. The CDR3 is 15 residues long. Looked up from germline, CDR1 is LGHNA and CDR2 is YSLEER. The CDR3 nucleotides read TGCGCCAGCAGCCAAGACGTGGGGCGGGACACTGAAGCTTTCTTT. Residues: CASSQDVGRDTEAFF.

The rearrangement uses TRBV6-5 and TRBJ2-1; D unresolved. Between the trimmed V and J ends, which lost 4 bases and 6 bases, there was a span of 4 bases. The CDR3 has 11 amino acids. The V gene's germline CDR1 is MNHEY and CDR2 SVGAGI. Here the CDR3 reads CASSWSNEQFF. For the CDR3, the DNA is TGTGCCAGCAGTTGGTCCAATGAGCAGTTCTTC.

Only a few counts were recorded for this clonotype. The CDR3 sequence is CASSRDRSGANVLTF. In DNA, the CDR3 is TGTGCCAGCAGTCGGGACAGGTCTGGGGCCAACGTCCTGACTTTC. V usage is TRBV7-3 and J usage is TRBJ2-6; 8 positions match TRBD1. Germline V lookup: CDR1 SGHTA, CDR2 FQGTGA. The V and J ends lost 6 bases and 1 base, in that order; junction bases with no gene match: 2. This CDR3 spans 15 amino acids.

This clonotype was picked up a small number of times. The V call is TRBV20-1, the J call TRBJ2-2, with 7 bases fitting TRBD1. J gave up 4 bases and V 5 bases, and 7 bases lay outside the gene matches. Germline assignment: CDR1 DFQATT and CDR2 SNEGSKA (reference sequence). CDR3 length: 14 amino acids. This CDR3 is CSADRQGSTGELFF. DNA for the CDR3: TGCAGTGCTGACCGACAGGGTAGCACCGGGGAGCTGTTTTTT.

The chain joins TRBV4-1 to TRBJ2-3; D may be TRBD2 (5 bases). V dropped 4 bases and J dropped 2 bases, with 10 bases sitting between them. The length of the CDR3 is 14 residues. Germline values: CDR1 MGHRA, CDR2 YSYEKL. The CDR3 reads CASSRERVTDTQYF. As DNA, the CDR3 is TGCGCCAGCAGCCGAGAGAGGGTCACAGATACGCAGTATTTT.

This clonotype appeared many times. V gene TRBV20-1 combines with J gene TRBJ1-1; D not resolved. Trimming left V 5 bases short and J 3 bases short, with 10 bases between. Per the germline V gene, CDR1 is DFQATT and CDR2 is SNEGSKA (reference sequence). The CDR3 runs to 12 residues. CDR3 sequence: CSALDGYTEAFF. The CDR3 coding sequence is TGCAGTGCTCTTGACGGGTACACTGAAGCTTTCTTT.